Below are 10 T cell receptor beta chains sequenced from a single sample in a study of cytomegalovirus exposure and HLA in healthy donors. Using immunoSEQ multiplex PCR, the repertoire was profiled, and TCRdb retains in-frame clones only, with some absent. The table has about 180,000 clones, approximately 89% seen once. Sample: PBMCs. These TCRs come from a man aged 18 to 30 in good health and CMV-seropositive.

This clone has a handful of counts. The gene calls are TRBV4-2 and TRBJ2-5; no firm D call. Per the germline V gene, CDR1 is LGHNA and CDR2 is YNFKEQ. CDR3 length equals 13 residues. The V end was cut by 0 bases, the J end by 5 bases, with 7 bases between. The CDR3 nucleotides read TGTGCCAGCAGCCAAGAGAGTAAGGAGACCCAGTACTTC. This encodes CASSQESKETQYF.

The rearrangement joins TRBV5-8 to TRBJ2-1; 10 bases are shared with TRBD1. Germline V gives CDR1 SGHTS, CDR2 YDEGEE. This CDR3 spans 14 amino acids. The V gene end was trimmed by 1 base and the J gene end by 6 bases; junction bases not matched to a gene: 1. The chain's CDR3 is CASSLWDRGNEQFF. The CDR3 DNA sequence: TGTGCCAGCAGCTTGTGGGACAGGGGCAATGAGCAGTTCTTC.

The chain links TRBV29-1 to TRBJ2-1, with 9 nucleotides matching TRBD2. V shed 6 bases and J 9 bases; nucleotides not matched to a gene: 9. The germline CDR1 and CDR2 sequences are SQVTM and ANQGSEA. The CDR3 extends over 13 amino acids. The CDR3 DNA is TGCAGCGTAATAGCGGGGGACCGGGGTGAGCAGTTCTTC. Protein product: CSVIAGDRGEQFF.

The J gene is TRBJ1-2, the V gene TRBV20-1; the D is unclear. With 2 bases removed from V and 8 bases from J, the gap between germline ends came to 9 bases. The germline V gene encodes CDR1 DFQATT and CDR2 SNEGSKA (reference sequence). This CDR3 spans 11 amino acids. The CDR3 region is CSARYLRGYTF. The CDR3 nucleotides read TGCAGTGCTAGATATTTGAGGGGCTACACCTTC.

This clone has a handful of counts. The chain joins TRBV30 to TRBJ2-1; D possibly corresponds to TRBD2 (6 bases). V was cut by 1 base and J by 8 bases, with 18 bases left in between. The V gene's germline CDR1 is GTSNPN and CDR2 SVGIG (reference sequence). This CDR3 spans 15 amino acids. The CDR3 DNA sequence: TGTGCCTGGAGTGGGGTTAGCGGAGAGTCTTATGAGCAGTTCTTC. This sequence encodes CAWSGVSGESYEQFF.

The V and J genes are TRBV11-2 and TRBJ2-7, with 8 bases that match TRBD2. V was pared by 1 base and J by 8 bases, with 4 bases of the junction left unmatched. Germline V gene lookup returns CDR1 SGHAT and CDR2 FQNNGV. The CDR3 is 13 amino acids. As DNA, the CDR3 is TGTGCCAGCAGCTTAGCGGGGGGGCTTAAGCAGTACTTC. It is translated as CASSLAGGLKQYF.

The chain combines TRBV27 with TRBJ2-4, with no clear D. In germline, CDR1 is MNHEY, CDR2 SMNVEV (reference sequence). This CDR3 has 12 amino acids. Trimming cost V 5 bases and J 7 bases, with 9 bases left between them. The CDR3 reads CASSEFGNIQYF. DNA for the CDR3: TGTGCCAGCAGTGAATTCGGGAACATTCAGTACTTC.

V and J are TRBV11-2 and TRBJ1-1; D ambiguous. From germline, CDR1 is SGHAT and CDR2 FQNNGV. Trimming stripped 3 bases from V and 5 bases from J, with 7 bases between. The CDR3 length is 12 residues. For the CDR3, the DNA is TGTGCCAGCAGCTTCTCCGGGACTGAAGCTTTCTTT. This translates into CASSFSGTEAFF.

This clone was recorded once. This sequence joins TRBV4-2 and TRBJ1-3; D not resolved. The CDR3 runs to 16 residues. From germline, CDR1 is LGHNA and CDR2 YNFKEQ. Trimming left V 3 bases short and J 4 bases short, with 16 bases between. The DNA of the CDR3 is TGTGCCAGCAGCCAGAGTGTTTCCGCGGGGGGAAACACCATATATTTT. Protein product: CASSQSVSAGGNTIYF.

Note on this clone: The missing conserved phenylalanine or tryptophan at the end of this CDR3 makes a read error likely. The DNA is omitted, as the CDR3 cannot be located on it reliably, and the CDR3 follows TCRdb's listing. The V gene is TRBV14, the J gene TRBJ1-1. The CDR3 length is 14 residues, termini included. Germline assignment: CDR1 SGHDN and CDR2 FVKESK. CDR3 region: CASSLLGRPTRAYG.